These 2 T cell receptor beta chains came from one sample sequenced in a study of T cell repertoires in cytomegalovirus infection. TCRdb ran MiXCR on the reads and lists one entry per CDR3 protein. The sample records about 890,000 distinct CDR3 sequences, 31% being singletons. These receptors have no identified antigens. Sequenced material: cultured CD8+ T cells from PBMCs, taken from culture after CMV antigen stimulation. The source is a human donor in good health (CMV status not recorded). Some clones in this sample may be carry-over from other donors' samples.

At least ten counts were recorded for this clonotype. The chain carries TRBV7-2 and TRBJ2-1; D gene unclear. Germline loops: CDR1 SGHTA, CDR2 FQGNSA. V lost 5 bases, J lost 7 bases, and 9 bases lay in between. The CDR3 covers 12 residues. The CDR3 loop is CASSPSKNEQFF. The CDR3 DNA reads as TGTGCCAGCAGCCCTTCGAAGAATGAGCAGTTCTTC.

There are a few counts of this clonotype. The chain carries TRBV6-5 and TRBJ2-6, with D hard to call. Trimming removed 6 bases from V and 0 bases from J, with 12 bases in between. The germline CDR1 and CDR2 sequences are MNHEY and SVGAGI. This CDR3 spans 16 amino acids. The CDR3 is CASSPSTFSGANVLTF. In nucleotides, the CDR3 is TGTGCCAGCAGCCCATCCACTTTCTCTGGGGCCAACGTCCTGACTTTC.